The text below deals with one TCR beta chain. This record comes from a study of memory CD8 T cells in hepatitis C reinfection. Overall study: After reinfection, a couple of primary-infection resolvers became chronically infected.

As to time point: pre-reinfection, 55 to 20 weeks before reinfection detection. The sorted cells went straight to TCR sequencing with no prior in vitro expansion. Donors were people who inject drugs in the Montreal HEPCO cohort. Total naive CD8 T cells were sorted as viable CD3+ CD8+ CD45RO- cells from a couple of donors. This table comes from immunoSEQ multiplex PCR, and its TCRdb copy is limited to in-frame clones, with some not included. This sample yields more than 45,000 clones, of which about nine tenths are seen a single time; around 1% belongs to the top ten. This clonotype was obtained from a man aged 18 to 30 with hepatitis C virus infection. The sequencing sample was made of naive CD8+ T cells sorted from blood.

CDR3 amino acids: CASSLIENTGELFF. The CDR3 nucleotides are TGCGCCAGCAGCTTGATAGAGAACACCGGGGAGCTGTTTTTT. V gene TRBV5-1 combines with J gene TRBJ2-2, with D unclear. Trimming removed 1 base from V and 1 base from J, with 5 bases in between. Germline V gives CDR1 SGHRS, CDR2 YFSETQ. There are 14 residues in the CDR3.